This T cell receptor beta chain is drawn from a study of response to subunit inactivated influenza vaccine. Via MiXCR, TCRdb re-called the RT-PCR reads, giving one row per CDR3 protein. Among about half a million distinct CDR3 sequences listed, about 25% were seen once. As concerns this clonotype: Its antigen is as yet unknown.

Per germline, CDR1 SGHAT and CDR2 FQDESV (reference sequence). The trim removed 5 bases at V and 3 bases at J, leaving 3 bases unmatched. The CDR3 is 13 residues long. Study results and limitations: Only a handful of new T cells, the authors suggested, are recruited with each seasonal influenza vaccination.

This rearrangement joins TRBV11-1 to TRBJ1-1; 7 bases fit TRBD1. This sample comprised CD4+ T cells sorted from PBMCs, obtained about 5 days after vaccination. This TCR came from a man aged 50 to 60 who received an inactivated influenza vaccine. The CDR3 here is CASSRQGDTEAFF. CDR3 DNA sequence: TGTGCCAGCAGCCGACAGGGCGACACTGAAGCTTTCTTT.